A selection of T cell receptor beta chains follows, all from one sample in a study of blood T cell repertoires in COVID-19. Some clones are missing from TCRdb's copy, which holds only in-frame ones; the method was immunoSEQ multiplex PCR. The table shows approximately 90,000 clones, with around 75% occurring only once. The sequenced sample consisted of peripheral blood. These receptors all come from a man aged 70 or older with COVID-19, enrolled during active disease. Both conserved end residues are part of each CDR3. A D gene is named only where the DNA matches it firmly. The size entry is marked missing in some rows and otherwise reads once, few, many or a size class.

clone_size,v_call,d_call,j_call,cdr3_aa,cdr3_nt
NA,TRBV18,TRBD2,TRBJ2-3,CASSPGLAGEDTQYF,TGTGCCAGCTCACCAGGCCTAGCGGGAGAAGATACGCAGTATTTT
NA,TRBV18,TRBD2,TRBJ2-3,CASSPTSGGGDTQYF,TGTGCCAGCTCACCCACTAGCGGGGGAGGAGATACGCAGTATTTT
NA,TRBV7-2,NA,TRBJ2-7,CASSKSSYEQYF,TGTGCCAGCAGCAAGAGCTCCTACGAGCAGTACTTC
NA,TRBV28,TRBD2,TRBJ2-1,CASSLGGGSYNEQFF,TGTGCCAGCAGTTTAGGCGGGGGCTCCTACAATGAGCAGTTCTTC
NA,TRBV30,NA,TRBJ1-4,CAWSERDRLFF,TGTGCCTGGAGTGAGAGGGATCGACTGTTTTTT
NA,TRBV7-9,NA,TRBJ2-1,CASSLFAGNEQFF,TGTGCCAGCAGCTTATTTGCCGGGAATGAGCAGTTCTTC
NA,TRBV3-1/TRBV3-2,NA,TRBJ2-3,CASSQEGAGSTQYF,TGTGCCAGCAGCCAAGAAGGGGCAGGGTCCACGCAGTATTTT
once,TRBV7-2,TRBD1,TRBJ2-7,CASSLQGATYEQYF,TGTGCCAGCAGCTTGCAGGGGGCGACCTACGAGCAGTACTTC
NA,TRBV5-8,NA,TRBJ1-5,CASSIGSGNSNQPQHF,TGTGCCAGCAGCATTGGGTCGGGGAATAGCAATCAGCCCCAGCATTTT
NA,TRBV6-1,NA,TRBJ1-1,CASSERWGGTEAFF,TGTGCCAGCAGTGAAAGGTGGGGAGGGACTGAAGCTTTCTTT
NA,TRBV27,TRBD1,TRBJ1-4,CASRGPSGQPNEKLFF,TGTGCCAGCAGGGGGCCTTCGGGACAGCCTAATGAAAAACTGTTTTTT
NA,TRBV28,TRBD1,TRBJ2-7,CASTRRTGRYEQYF,TGTGCCAGCACCCGACGGACAGGGAGGTACGAGCAGTACTTC
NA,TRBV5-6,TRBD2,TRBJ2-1,CASSSWRAGREFF,TGTGCCAGCAGCTCCTGGAGGGCGGGGAGGGAGTTCTTC
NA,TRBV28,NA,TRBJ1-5,CASSPQGRRNQPQHF,TGTGCCAGCAGTCCTCAGGGAAGGCGCAATCAGCCCCAGCATTTT
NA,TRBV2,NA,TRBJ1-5,CASSEIGPQGSQPQHF,TGTGCCAGCAGTGAAATCGGACCCCAAGGGAGTCAGCCCCAGCATTTT
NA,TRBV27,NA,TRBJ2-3,CASSSTVGAAQYF,TGTGCCAGCAGTTCTACAGTGGGGGCAGCGCAGTATTTT
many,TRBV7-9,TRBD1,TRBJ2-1,CASSVGTGFFRDNEQFF,TGTGCCAGCAGCGTGGGGACAGGGTTCTTCCGAGACAATGAGCAGTTCTTC
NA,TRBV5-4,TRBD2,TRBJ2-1,CASSRTSGGGDEQFF,TGTGCCAGCAGCCGGACTAGCGGGGGCGGGGATGAGCAGTTCTTC
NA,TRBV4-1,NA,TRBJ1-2,CASSQDRGIKSYGYTF,TGCGCCAGCAGCCAAGATCGAGGCATCAAAAGCTATGGCTACACCTTC
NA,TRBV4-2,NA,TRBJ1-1,CASSQGVQGNTEAFF,TGTGCCAGCAGCCAAGGGGTACAGGGGAACACTGAAGCTTTCTTT
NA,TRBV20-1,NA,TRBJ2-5,CSGGGETQYF,TGCAGCGGGGGAGGAGAGACCCAGTACTTC
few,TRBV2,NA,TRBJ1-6,CASRAASSSPLHF,TGTGCCAGCAGGGCGGCCTCCTCCTCACCCCTCCACTTT
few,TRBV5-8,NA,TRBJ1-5,CASSLGTANNQPQHF,TGTGCCAGCAGCTTGGGGACAGCGAACAATCAGCCCCAGCATTTT
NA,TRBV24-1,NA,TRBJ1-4,CATSDPGIATNEKLFF,TGTGCCACCAGTGATCCAGGGATTGCAACTAATGAAAAACTGTTTTTT
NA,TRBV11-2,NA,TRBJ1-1,CASSRPRTAPMNTEAFF,TGTGCCAGCAGCCGTCCCCGGACAGCACCGATGAACACTGAAGCTTTCTTT
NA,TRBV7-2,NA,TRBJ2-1,CASLFYNEQFF,TGTGCCAGCCTCTTTTACAATGAGCAGTTCTTC
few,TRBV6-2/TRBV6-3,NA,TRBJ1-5,CASSLDFGNQPQHF,TGTGCCAGCAGTTTGGACTTCGGCAATCAGCCCCAGCATTTT
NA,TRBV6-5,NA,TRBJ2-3,CASSTRAQVTQYF,TGTGCCAGCAGCACCAGGGCCCAGGTTACGCAGTATTTT
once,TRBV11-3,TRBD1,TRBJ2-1,CASSQEGTGVLNEQFF,TGTGCCAGCAGCCAAGAGGGGACAGGCGTCTTAAATGAGCAGTTCTTC